This T cell receptor (beta chain) is drawn from a study of T cell responses to AZD1222 COVID-19 vaccine. Study as a whole: Analyses pooled second doses at about 4 or about 12 weeks.

A single count supports this clone. Its specificity is unknown. Profiled with immunoSEQ multiplex PCR; TCRdb holds only in-frame clones, not every one. The sample carries around 160,000 clones, more than 85% recorded once. The CDR3 has 17 residues. CDR1 SGHTA and CDR2 FQGNSA come from the germline V gene. V lost 1 base and J lost 5; bases outside the gene matches: 5. Study-level findings and limits: Unmutated variant regions are reportedly targeted by nearly half of spike-specific TCRs.

The TCR was taken from an adult in good health. The specimen comprised peripheral blood, sampled on day 0 of AZD1222 vaccination. This chain connects TRBV7-2 to TRBJ2-2, with 12 nucleotides matching TRBD1. For the CDR3, the DNA is TGTGCCAGCAGCTTAGTGGGACAGGGGGCGCGGACCGGGGAGCTGTTTTTT. Residues: CASSLVGQGARTGELFF.